This section outlines one TCR beta chain sequence together with its context. This sample was taken from a study of shared clonotypes between healthy human individuals. In the study overall: Aged 18 to 49, the donors were a couple of women and a few men.

This table comes from immunoSEQ multiplex PCR, and its TCRdb copy is limited to in-frame clones, with some not included. The table includes hundreds of thousands of clones, roughly three quarters detected once. The CDR3 length is 14 residues. The J segment lost 4 bases and the V segment lost 5 bases, leaving 3 bases of the junction unmatched. CDR1 SNHLY and CDR2 FYNNEI come from the germline V gene. The chain combines TRBV2 with TRBJ2-5, with 11 bases that match TRBD1. The receptor's source is a woman aged 40-49 years in good health. Some clones in this sample may be carry-over from other donors' samples. Sequenced input: PBMCs. CDR3 region: CASSPDRGRETQYF. DNA for the CDR3: TGTGCCAGCAGTCCGGACAGGGGGCGAGAGACCCAGTACTTC.